This paragraph reports one TCR beta chain. Other DNA sequences in this specimen translate into the identical CDR3. The CDR3 has 15 amino acids. Germline CDR1 is SGHDN and CDR2 is FVKESK. The ends lost 4 bases at V and 2 bases at J; junction bases unmatched: 5. The data are from a study of T cell changes during pregnancy in multiple sclerosis. The repertoire was sequenced with immunoSEQ multiplex PCR; TCRdb's copy has only in-frame clones and lacks some. The sample lists some 120,000 clones; over 85% were seen once. This TCR was recovered from a female donor with multiple sclerosis, enrolled in a pregnancy study. V is TRBV14 and J is TRBJ1-1, with 9 nucleotides matching TRBD1. This sample comprised peripheral blood, obtained before pregnancy. The CDR3 DNA follows: TGTGCCAGCAGCCCGCGAACAGGGGGCAACACTGAAGCTTTCTTT. As protein: CASSPRTGGNTEAFF.